This TCR beta chain is drawn from a study of blood T cell repertoires in COVID-19. Background on the study: Specimens from acute and convalescent COVID-19 originated in the United States, Italy and Spain. Nucleic acid was either cDNA or gDNA, and it came from T cells, B-cell-depleted T cells, or PBMCs.

The trim removed 6 bases at V and 0 bases at J, leaving 13 bases unmatched. The CDR3 has 17 amino acids. Germline V CDR1 and CDR2: ENHRY, SYGVKD. Only one count was recorded for this clone. Under the authors' procedure: It was from reference gene primer amplification that nucleated cell counts were estimated. Profiled with immunoSEQ multiplex PCR; TCRdb holds only in-frame clones, not every one. The V and J calls and clone size were taken over from that table, and D and trimming were inferred from the DNA. Seen here are 310,000 or so clones, roughly 92% observed once, and the top ten hold around 2.2%.

This TCR was recovered from a woman in her 30s with COVID-19, enrolled during active disease. The chain has TRBV10-3 and TRBJ2-7, with 8 bases lining up with TRBD2. The source material was peripheral blood. As DNA, the CDR3 is TGTGCCATCAGAAAGGGGCTAGCGGGTACCTTCTCCTACGAGCAGTACTTC. It specifies CAIRKGLAGTFSYEQYF.